Only a few counts were recorded for the clone carrying this T cell receptor (beta chain). The antigen remains unidentified. This entry comes from a study of T cells after yellow fever vaccination. The CDR3 has 13 amino acids. V gave up 5 bases and J gave up 7 bases, with 13 bases separating them. Study-wide results and limits: Booster sampling recovered most clones from primary vaccination (under 98% CD4, just over 85% CD8).

TCRdb called the 5' RACE reads again in MiXCR, with one record for every CDR3 protein. The sample shows some 420,000 distinct CDR3 sequences, 18% of them seen only once. The chain employs TRBV12-3 or TRBV12-4 and TRBJ2-3; no reliable D call. The receptor comes from a young man who received the YFV17D yellow fever vaccine. The sample here was PBMCs, taken before the yellow fever booster vaccination. The CDR3 spells CASSVSEKNTQYF. The CDR3 DNA reads TGTGCCAGCAGTGTCTCAGAAAAGAATACGCAGTATTTT.